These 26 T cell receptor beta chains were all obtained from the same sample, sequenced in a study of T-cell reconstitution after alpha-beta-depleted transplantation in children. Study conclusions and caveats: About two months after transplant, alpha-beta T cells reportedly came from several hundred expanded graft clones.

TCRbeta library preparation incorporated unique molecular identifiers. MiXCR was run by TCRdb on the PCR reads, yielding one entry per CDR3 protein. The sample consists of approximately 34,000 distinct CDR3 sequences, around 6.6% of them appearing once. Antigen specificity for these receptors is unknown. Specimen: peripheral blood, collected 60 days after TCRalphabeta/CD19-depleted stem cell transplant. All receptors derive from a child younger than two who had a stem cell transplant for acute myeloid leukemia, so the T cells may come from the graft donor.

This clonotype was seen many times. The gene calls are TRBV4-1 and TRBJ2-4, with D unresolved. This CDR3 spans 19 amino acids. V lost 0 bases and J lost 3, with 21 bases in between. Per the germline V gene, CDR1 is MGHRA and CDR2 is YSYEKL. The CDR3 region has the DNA TGCGCCAGCAGCCAAGATACGGCGGCCGCCGGAGTTATCAAAAACATTCAGTACTTC. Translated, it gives CASSQDTAAAGVIKNIQYF.

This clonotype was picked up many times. CDR3 sequence reads: CASSLGPQGVNEKLFF. DNA of the CDR3: TGTGCCAGCAGCTTAGGTCCTCAGGGAGTTAATGAAAAACTGTTTTTT. J is TRBJ1-4 and V is TRBV7-9; weak D call: TRBD1 (5 bases). V lost 1 base and J lost 4, with 13 bases in between. Germline V CDR1 and CDR2: SEHNR, FQNEAQ (reference sequence). The CDR3 loop spans 16 amino acids.

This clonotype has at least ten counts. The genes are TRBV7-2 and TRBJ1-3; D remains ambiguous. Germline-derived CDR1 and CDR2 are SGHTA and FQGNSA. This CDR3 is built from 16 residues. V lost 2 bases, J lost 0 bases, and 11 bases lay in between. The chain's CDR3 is CASSLSGYSSGNTIYF. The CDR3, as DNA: TGTGCCAGCAGCTTATCTGGTTATAGCTCTGGAAACACCATATATTTT.

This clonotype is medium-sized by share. In DNA, the CDR3 is TGCGCCAGCAGCTCGCAGGGCGGGAGTACGAATGAGCAGTTCTTC. Its translation is CASSSQGGSTNEQFF. The chain employs TRBV5-1 and TRBJ2-1; TRBD2 matches 7 bases. Germline CDR1 reads SGHRS; CDR2 reads YFSETQ. The CDR3 contains 15 residues. V lost 3 bases and J lost 7; bases outside the gene matches: 10.

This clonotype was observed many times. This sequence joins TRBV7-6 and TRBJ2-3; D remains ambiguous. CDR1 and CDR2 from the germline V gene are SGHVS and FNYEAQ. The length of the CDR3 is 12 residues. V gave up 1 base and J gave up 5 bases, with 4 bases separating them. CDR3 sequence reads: CASSLEGDTQYF. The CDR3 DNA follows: TGTGCCAGCAGCTTAGAAGGAGATACGCAGTATTTT.

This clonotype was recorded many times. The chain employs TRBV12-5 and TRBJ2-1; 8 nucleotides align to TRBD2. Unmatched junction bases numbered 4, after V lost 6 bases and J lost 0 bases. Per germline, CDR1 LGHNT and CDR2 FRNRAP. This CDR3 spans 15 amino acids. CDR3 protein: CASGPSGSSYNEQFF. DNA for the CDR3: TGTGCTAGTGGCCCCAGCGGGAGCTCCTACAATGAGCAGTTCTTC.

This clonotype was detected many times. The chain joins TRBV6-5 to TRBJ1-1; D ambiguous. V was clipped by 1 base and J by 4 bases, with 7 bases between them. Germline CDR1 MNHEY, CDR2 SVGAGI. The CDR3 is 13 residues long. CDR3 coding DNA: TGTGCCAGCAGTTACTATGGCGGCACTGAAGCTTTCTTT. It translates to CASSYYGGTEAFF.

The CDR3 loop reads CASSLDPGRVEAGANVLTF. CDR3 bases: TGTGCCAGCAGCCTCGACCCGGGACGCGTGGAGGCTGGGGCCAACGTCCTGACTTTC. This chain joins TRBV9 and TRBJ2-6; tentatively, D is TRBD1 or TRBD2 (5 bases each). Trimming pared 4 bases from V and 2 bases from J, leaving 22 bases between. The CDR3 runs to 19 residues. CDR1 is SGDLS, CDR2 YYNGEE, per germline.

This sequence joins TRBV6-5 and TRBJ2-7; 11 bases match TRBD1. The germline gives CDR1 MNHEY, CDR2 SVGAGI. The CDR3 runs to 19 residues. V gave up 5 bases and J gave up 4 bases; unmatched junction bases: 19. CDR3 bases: TGTGCCAGCAGTATACGGTCTGCTCCGGGACAGGGGGACCTTTACGAGCAGTACTTC. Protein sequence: CASSIRSAPGQGDLYEQYF.

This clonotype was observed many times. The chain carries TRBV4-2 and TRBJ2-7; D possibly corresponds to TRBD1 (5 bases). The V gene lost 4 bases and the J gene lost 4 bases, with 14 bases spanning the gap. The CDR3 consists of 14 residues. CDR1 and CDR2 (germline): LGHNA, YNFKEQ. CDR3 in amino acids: CASSPGTGLYEQYF. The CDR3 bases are TGTGCCAGCAGCCCTGGAACAGGATTGTACGAGCAGTACTTC.

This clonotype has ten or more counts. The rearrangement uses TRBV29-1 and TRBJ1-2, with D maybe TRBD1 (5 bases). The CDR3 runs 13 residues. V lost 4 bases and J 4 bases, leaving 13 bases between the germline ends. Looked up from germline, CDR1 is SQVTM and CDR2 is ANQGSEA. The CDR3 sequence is CSVAAAGTYGYTF. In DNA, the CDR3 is TGCAGCGTTGCGGCGGCAGGGACCTATGGCTACACCTTC.

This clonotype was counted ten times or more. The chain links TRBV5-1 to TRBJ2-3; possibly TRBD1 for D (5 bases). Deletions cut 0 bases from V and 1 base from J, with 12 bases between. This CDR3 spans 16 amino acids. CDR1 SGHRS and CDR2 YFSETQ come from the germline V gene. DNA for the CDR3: TGCGCCAGCAGCTTGGACCAGGGTAAACGCACAGATACGCAGTATTTT. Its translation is CASSLDQGKRTDTQYF.

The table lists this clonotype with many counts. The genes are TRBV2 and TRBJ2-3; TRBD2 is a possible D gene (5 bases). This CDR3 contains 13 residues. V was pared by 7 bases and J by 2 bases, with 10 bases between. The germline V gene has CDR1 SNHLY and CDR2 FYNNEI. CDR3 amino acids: CASKERYTDTQYF. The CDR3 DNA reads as TGTGCCAGCAAGGAGCGGTACACAGATACGCAGTATTTT.

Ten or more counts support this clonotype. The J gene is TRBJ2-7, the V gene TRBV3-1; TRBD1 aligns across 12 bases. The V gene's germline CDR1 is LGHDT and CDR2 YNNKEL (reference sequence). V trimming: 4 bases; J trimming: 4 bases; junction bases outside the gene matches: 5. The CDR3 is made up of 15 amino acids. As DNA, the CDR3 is TGTGCCAGCAGCCCCGGGACAGGGGGCCAATACGAGCAGTACTTC. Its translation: CASSPGTGGQYEQYF.

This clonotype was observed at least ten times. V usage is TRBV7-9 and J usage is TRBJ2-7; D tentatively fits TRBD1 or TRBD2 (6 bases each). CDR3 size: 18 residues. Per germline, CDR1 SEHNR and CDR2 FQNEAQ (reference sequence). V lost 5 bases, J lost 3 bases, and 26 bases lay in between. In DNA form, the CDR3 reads TGTGCCAGCAGCCTTATATCATTCGGGGGCCAAGCTCTCTACGAGCAGTACTTC. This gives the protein CASSLISFGGQALYEQYF.

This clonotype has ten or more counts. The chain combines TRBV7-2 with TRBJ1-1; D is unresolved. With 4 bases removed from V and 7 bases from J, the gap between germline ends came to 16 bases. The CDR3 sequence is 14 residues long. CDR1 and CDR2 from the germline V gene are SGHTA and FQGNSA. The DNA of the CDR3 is TGTGCCAGCAGCTACTGGACGGGTCCAGGTGAAGCTTTCTTT. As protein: CASSYWTGPGEAFF.

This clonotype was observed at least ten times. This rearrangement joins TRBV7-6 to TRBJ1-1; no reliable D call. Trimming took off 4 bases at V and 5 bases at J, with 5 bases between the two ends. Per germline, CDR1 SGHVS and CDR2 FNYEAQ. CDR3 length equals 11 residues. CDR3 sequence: CASSYGTEAFF. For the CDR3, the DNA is TGTGCCAGCAGCTATGGAACTGAAGCTTTCTTT.

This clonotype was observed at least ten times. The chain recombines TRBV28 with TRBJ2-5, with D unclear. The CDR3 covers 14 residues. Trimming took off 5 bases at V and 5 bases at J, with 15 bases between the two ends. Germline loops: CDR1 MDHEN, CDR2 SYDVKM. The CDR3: CASSPDARMETQYF. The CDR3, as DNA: TGTGCCAGCAGTCCAGACGCGAGGATGGAGACCCAGTACTTC.

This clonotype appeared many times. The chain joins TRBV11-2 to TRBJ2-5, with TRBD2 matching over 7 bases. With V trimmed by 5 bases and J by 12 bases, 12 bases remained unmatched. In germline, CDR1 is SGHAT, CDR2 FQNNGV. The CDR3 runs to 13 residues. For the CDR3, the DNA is TGTGCCAGCAGCCCTAGCCCGGATGCGGGGGAGTACTTC. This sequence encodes CASSPSPDAGEYF.

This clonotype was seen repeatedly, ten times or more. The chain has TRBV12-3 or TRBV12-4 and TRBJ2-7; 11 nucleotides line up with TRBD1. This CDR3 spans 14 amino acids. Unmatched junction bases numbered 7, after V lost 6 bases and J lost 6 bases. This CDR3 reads CASSPGQGASEQYF. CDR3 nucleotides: TGTGCCAGCAGCCCTGGACAGGGGGCCTCCGAGCAGTACTTC.

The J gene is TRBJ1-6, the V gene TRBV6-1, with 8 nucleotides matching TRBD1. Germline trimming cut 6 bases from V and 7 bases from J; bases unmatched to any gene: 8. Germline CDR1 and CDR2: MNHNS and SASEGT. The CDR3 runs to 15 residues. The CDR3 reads CASSPLDRVNSPLHF. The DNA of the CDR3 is TGTGCCAGCAGCCCATTGGACAGGGTAAATTCACCCCTCCACTTT.

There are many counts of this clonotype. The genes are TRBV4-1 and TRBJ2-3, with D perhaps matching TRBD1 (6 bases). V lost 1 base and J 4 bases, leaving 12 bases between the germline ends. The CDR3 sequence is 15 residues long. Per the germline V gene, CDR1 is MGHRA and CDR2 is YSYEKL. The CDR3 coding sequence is TGCGCCAGCAGCCAAGCTGGGGGCAGGCCAGATACGCAGTATTTT. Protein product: CASSQAGGRPDTQYF.

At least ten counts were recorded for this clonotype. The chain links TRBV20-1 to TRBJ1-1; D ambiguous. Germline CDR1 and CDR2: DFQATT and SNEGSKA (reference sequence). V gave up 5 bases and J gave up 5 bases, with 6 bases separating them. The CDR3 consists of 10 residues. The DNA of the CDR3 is TGCAGTGCTTCGGGGACTGAAGCTTTCTTT. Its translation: CSASGTEAFF.

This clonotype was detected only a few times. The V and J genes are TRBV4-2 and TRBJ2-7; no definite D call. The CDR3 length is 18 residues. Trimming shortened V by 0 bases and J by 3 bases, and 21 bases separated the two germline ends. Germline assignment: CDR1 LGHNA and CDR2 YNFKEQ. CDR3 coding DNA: TGTGCCAGCAGCCAAGATTCGAGTGGTGCAAGCCCCAGCTACGAGCAGTACTTC. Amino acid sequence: CASSQDSSGASPSYEQYF.

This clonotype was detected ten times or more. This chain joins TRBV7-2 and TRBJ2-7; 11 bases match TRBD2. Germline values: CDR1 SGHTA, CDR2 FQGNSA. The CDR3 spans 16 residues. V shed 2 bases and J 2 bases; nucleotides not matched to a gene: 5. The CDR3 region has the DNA TGTGCCAGCAGCTTAATAGCGGGAGGGCCCGCCTACGAGCAGTACTTC. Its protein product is CASSLIAGGPAYEQYF.

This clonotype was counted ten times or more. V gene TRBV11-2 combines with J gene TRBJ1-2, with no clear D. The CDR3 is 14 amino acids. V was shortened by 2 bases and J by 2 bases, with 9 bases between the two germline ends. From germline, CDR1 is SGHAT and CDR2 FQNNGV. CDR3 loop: CASSLTAGNYGYTF. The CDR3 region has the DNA TGTGCCAGCAGCTTAACGGCCGGCAACTATGGCTACACCTTC.